A selection of T cell receptor beta chains follows, all from one sample in a study of CD8+CD57+ T cells in acquired aplastic anemia. TCRdb processed the reads anew with MiXCR; each CDR3 protein has one entry. This sample carries about 420,000 distinct CDR3 sequences, just under 70% of them seen once, and the ten largest clones take around 4%. The sample consisted of sorted CD4+, CD8+, or CD8+CD57+ T cells (not recorded which) from PBMCs. The receptor set was obtained from a human donor in good health, serving as a control. CDR3s include the opening cysteine and the closing phenylalanine or tryptophan. The D gene is left open where the match is weak. Clone size is not always given. Where it is, it says once, few, many or a class for expanded clones.

d_gene	v_gene	j_gene	abundance	CDR3nt	CDR3aa
TRBD1	TRBV7-2	TRBJ2-7	.	TGTGCCAGCAGCTACGGACAGGGGTCCTACGAGCAGTACTTC	CASSYGQGSYEQYF
.	TRBV5-5	TRBJ2-2	.	TGTGCCAGCAGCTTGTCGTCTGGTAGGAACACCGGGGAGCTGTTTTTT	CASSLSSGRNTGELFF
.	TRBV11-2	TRBJ2-3	once	TGTGCCAGCAGCTTATTGGTCGGGGAGACAAGCACAGATACGCAGTATTTT	CASSLLVGETSTDTQYF
TRBD2	TRBV4-3	TRBJ2-3	once	TGCGCCAGCAGTGCGGGACTAGCGGGGGCCGGGGGTACGCAGTATTTT	CASSAGLAGAGGTQYF
TRBD1	TRBV7-2	TRBJ1-4	.	TGTGCCAGCAGCTTAGCCAGGGGGCAAACTGAAGCTTTGTTTTTT	CASSLARGQTEALFF
.	TRBV13	TRBJ1-1	.	TGTGCCAGCAGCTTAATGGGCAAGAACACTGAAGCTTTCTTT	CASSLMGKNTEAFF
.	TRBV12-3/TRBV12-4	TRBJ1-4	.	TGTGCCAGCAGCCAAGCCCACAGGGAAAAACTGTTTTTT	CASSQAHREKLFF
.	TRBV7-3	TRBJ2-5	.	TGTGCCAGCACCGGAGGTACACAGACCCACTACTTC	CASTGGTQTHYF
.	TRBV3-1	TRBJ1-2	many	TGTGCCAGCAGCCAGGAGACTAACTATGGCTACACCTTC	CASSQETNYGYTF
TRBD2	TRBV24-1	TRBJ2-7	few	TGTGCCAGCAGTTACCCTATAAGCGGGGGGGCTCACAATGAGCAGTACTTC	CASSYPISGGAHNEQYF
TRBD1	TRBV5-4	TRBJ1-6	.	TGTGCCAGCAGCTTGTTGGGGGGGACAGGGAATTCACCCCTCCACTTT	CASSLLGGTGNSPLHF
TRBD2	TRBV15	TRBJ2-7	few	TGTGCCACCAGCAGAGATTTAACGGGGGGGTGGAACGAGCAGTACTTC	CATSRDLTGGWNEQYF
TRBD1	TRBV20-1	TRBJ2-7	.	TGCAGTGCTATTGACAGGGGGCCGACCTACGAGCAGTACTTC	CSAIDRGPTYEQYF
.	TRBV12-5	TRBJ1-6	.	TGTGCTAGTGGGTTCAACCGGAATTCACCCCTCCACTTT	CASGFNRNSPLHF
TRBD2	TRBV28	TRBJ2-7	many	TGTGCCACAACGGGGGGAGGGCTCTACGAGCAGTACTTC	CATTGGGLYEQYF
TRBD1	TRBV7-9	TRBJ2-3	.	TGTGCCAGCAGCTCGATAGGCACAGGGACAGCCACAGATACGCAGTATTTT	CASSSIGTGTATDTQYF
.	TRBV7-3	TRBJ1-6	.	TGTGCCAGCAGCGTAGTTCGCTGTTCCCCCCTCCCCTTT	CASSVVRCSPLPF
.	TRBV10-2	TRBJ1-3	.	TGTGCCAGCAGTCCACGGGAACTGAAGAATAACGCATTTTTT	CASSPRELKNNAFF
.	TRBV5-1	TRBJ2-7	once	TGCGCCAGCGGTTCGTACGAGCAGTACTTC	CASGSYEQYF
TRBD1	TRBV7-2	TRBJ2-3	many	TGTGCCAGCAGCCCCCCCAGGACAGGCTACACAGATACGCAGTATTTT	CASSPPRTGYTDTQYF
.	TRBV20-1	TRBJ1-2	.	TGCAGTGCTAGTTTCCGCGGTACAGACTACACCTTC	CSASFRGTDYTF
.	TRBV19	TRBJ2-1	.	TGTGCCAGTAGTATGGCCGGGGAGAGGGAGGAGTTCTTC	CASSMAGEREEFF
.	TRBV7-9	TRBJ1-5	.	TGTGCCAGCAGCTTAAGTACCTACCATGAGCAGTTCTTCCATTTT	CASSLSTYHEQFFHF
.	TRBV5-1	TRBJ2-3	.	TGCGCCAGCAGCTTTGCGCAAGGACCGAGAGATACGCAGTATTTT	CASSFAQGPRDTQYF
.	TRBV5-6	TRBJ2-7	.	TGTGCCAGCAGCTTGTCGCAGGCAAGCTCCTACGAGCAGTACTTC	CASSLSQASSYEQYF
TRBD1	TRBV7-3	TRBJ2-3	.	TGTGCCAGCAGCTTCATCGACAGGGGGCAATATTTT	CASSFIDRGQYF
.	TRBV7-2	TRBJ2-7	few	TGTGCCAGCAGATACTCGACTGGCTACGAGCAGTACTTC	CASRYSTGYEQYF
TRBD1	TRBV15	TRBJ1-2	.	TGTGCCACCAGCAAGACGCCGGGACAGGGGGCTAATGGCTACACCTTC	CATSKTPGQGANGYTF
.	TRBV14	TRBJ2-1	many	TGTGCCAGCAGCCAAACCCTCGGAGACAGAAACAATGAGCAGTTCTTC	CASSQTLGDRNNEQFF
TRBD2	TRBV11-2	TRBJ2-3	few	TGTGCCAGCAGCCTTCCGGGACTAGCGGGGGAGCTTGATACGCAGTATTTT	CASSLPGLAGELDTQYF
.	TRBV7-2	TRBJ2-7	.	TGTGCCAGCAGCACTACCCGCCAAGAGACCCAGTACTTCTTC	CASSTTRQETQYFF
.	TRBV7-2	TRBJ1-1	.	TGTGCCAGCAGCCAAGAAACCGCCTGGACAGCCGACACTGAAGCTTTCTTT	CASSQETAWTADTEAFF
.	TRBV6-4	TRBJ1-1	many	TGTGCCAGCAGACCTGACGGGGCCCCCACTGAAGCTTTCTTT	CASRPDGAPTEAFF
.	TRBV7-2	TRBJ1-5	once	TGTGCCAGCAGCGGAAAAGAGGCTGAAGAGCAGTTCTTCCATTTT	CASSGKEAEEQFFHF
.	TRBV9	TRBJ2-5	.	TGTGCCAGCAGCGCAGGACAACCACGTACTTCGGACGAGACCCAGTACTTC	CASSAGQPRTSDETQYF
.	TRBV7-2	TRBJ1-5	.	TGTGCCAGCAGCTTAGGGACCTATAATTCACCCCTGCACCAGCATTTT	CASSLGTYNSPLHQHF
.	TRBV5-4	TRBJ2-3	.	TGTGCCAGCAGCCTGGACACCCCAGATACGCAGTATTTT	CASSLDTPDTQYF
.	TRBV19	TRBJ1-1	many	TGTGCCAGTAGTTTTTCCCTGAGCCGTCCTAACACTGAAGCTTTCTTT	CASSFSLSRPNTEAFF
.	TRBV15	TRBJ1-4	once	TGTGCCACCAGGGGGCAGGGGACCGGAGGGGATCATAATGAAAAACTGTTTTTT	CATRGQGTGGDHNEKLFF
TRBD2	TRBV10-2	TRBJ2-7	.	TGCGCCAGCAGTGCGCGGCGGGGGGGGGACCACGAGCAGTACTTC	CASSARRGGDHEQYF
.	TRBV20-1	TRBJ2-7	.	TGCAGTGCTAGGCAGGTCCCGTCCTACGAGTACTTC	CSARQVPSYEYF
.	TRBV25-1	TRBJ1-1	.	TGTTCCGCCAGCAGCTTATCTATGTTCGGCGAAGCTTTCTTT	CSASSLSMFGEAFF
TRBD2	TRBV29-1	TRBJ2-2	.	TGCAGCGTTTTCACCGGGACTAGCGGGACCGCCGAGCTGTTTTTT	CSVFTGTSGTAELFF
.	TRBV11-2	TRBJ2-3	.	TGTGCCAGCAGCATTAGTAATCAAGGAACAGATACGCAGTATTTT	CASSISNQGTDTQYF
.	TRBV6-1	TRBJ2-7	many	TGTGCCAGCAACGTTCTCGGGGAGCGAACCTACGAGCAGTACTTC	CASNVLGERTYEQYF
.	TRBV10-3	TRBJ1-2	.	TGTGCCATCAGTCTTGGGGGGAAGCACCACACCTTC	CAISLGGKHHTF
.	TRBV5-1	TRBJ2-5	many	TGCGCCAGCAGCTTAGGCCCCGGGACCCAGTACTTC	CASSLGPGTQYF
.	TRBV3-2	TRBJ2-5	many	TGTGCCAGCAGTATCCTGGGCAGGCTGGAGACCCAGTACTTC	CASSILGRLETQYF
.	TRBV9	TRBJ1-6	.	TGTGCCAGCAGCAGCGCGGCCCCTAATTCACCCCTCCACTTT	CASSSAAPNSPLHF
TRBD2	TRBV6-4	TRBJ2-7	many	TGTGCCAGCAGTGACTGGGGTGCGGGGGGCCGATACGAGCAGTACTTC	CASSDWGAGGRYEQYF
.	TRBV2	TRBJ2-5	many	TGTGCCAGCAGTACCGGTCGACAAGAGACCCAGTACTTC	CASSTGRQETQYF